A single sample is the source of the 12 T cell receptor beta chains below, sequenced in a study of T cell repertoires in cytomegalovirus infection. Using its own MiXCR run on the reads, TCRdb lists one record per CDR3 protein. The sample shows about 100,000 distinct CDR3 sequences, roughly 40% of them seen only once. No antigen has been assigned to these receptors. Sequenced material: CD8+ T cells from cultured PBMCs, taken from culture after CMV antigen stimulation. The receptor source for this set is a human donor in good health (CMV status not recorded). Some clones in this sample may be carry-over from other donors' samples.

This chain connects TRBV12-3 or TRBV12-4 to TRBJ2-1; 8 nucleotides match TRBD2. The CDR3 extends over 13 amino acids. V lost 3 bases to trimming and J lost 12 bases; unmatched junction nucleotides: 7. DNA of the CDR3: TGTGCCAGCAGTTTGGTGGGCGGGGGGTGGCAGTTCTTC. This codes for CASSLVGGGWQFF.

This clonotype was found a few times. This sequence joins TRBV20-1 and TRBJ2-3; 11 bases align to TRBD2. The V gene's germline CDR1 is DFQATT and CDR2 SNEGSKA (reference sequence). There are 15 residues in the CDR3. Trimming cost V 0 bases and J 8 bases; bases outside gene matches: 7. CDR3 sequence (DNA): TGCAGTGCTAGAGAGGTAGCGGGGGGGCGGAGTACGCAGTATTTT. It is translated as CSAREVAGGRSTQYF.

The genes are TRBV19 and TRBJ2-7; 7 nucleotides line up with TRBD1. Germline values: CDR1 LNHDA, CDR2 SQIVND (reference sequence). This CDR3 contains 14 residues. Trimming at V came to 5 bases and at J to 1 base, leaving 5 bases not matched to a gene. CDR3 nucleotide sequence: TGTGCCAGTAGTGAGACAGGGCTTTCCTACGAGCAGTACTTC. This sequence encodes CASSETGLSYEQYF.

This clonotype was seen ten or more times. This CDR3 reads CASSYSHGEQFF. The CDR3 bases are TGTGCCAGCAGCTACTCCCACGGGGAGCAGTTCTTC. The chain recombines TRBV7-9 with TRBJ2-1; D not resolved. CDR3 length equals 12 residues. Deletions cut 4 bases from V and 10 bases from J, with 11 bases between. CDR1 SEHNR and CDR2 FQNEAQ come from the germline V gene (reference sequence).

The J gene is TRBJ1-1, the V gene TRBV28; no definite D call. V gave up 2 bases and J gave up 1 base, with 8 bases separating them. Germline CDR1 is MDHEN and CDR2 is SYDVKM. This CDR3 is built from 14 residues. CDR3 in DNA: TGTGCCAGCAGTTTACACGAGACGAACACTGAAGCTTTCTTT. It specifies CASSLHETNTEAFF.

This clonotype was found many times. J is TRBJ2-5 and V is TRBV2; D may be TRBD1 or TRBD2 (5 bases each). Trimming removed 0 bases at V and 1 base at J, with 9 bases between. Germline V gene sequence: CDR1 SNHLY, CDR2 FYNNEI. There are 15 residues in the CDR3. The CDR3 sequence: CASSEAGPTQETQYF. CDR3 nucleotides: TGTGCCAGCAGTGAAGCGGGACCCACCCAAGAGACCCAGTACTTC. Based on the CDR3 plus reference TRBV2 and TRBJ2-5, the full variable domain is EPEVTQTPSHQVTQMGQEVILRCVPISNHLYFYWYRQILGQKVEFLVSFYNNEISEKSEIFDDQFSVERPDGSNFTLKIRSTKLEDSAMYFCASSEAGPTQETQYFGPGTRLLVL.

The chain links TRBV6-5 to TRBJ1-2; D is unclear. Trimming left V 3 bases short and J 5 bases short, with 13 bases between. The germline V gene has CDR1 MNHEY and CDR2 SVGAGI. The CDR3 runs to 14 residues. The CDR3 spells CASSYRGSQYGYTF. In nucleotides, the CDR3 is TGTGCCAGCAGTTATCGGGGAAGTCAGTATGGCTACACCTTC.

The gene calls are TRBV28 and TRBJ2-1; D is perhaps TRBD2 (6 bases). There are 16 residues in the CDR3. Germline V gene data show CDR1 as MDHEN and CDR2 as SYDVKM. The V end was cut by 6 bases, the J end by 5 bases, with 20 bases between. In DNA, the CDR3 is TGTGCCAGCAGCGCCCCGACTAGAAGGTCGGACAATGAGCAGTTCTTC. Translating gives CASSAPTRRSDNEQFF.

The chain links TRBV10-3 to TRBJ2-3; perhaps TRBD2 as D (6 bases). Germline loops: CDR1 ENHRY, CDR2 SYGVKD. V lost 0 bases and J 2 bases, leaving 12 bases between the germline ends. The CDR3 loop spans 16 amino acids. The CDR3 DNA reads TGTGCCATCAGTGAGTCTTTCGGGGGAACCACAGATACGCAGTATTTT. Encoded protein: CAISESFGGTTDTQYF.

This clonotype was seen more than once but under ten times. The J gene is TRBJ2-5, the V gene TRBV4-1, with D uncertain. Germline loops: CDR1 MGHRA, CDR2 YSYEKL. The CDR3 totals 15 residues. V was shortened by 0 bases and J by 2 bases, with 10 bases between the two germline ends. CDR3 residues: CASSQDGPWQETQYF. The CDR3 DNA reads TGCGCCAGCAGCCAAGATGGGCCGTGGCAAGAGACCCAGTACTTC.

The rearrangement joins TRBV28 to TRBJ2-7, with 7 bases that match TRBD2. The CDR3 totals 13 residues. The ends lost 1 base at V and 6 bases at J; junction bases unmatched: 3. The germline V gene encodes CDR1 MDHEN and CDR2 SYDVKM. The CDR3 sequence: CASSLSGGSEQYF. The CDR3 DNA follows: TGTGCCAGCAGTTTATCGGGGGGAAGCGAGCAGTACTTC.

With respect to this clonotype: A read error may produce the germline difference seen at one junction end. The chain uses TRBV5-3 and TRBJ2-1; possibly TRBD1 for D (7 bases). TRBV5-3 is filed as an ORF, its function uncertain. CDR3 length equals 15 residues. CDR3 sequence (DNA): TGTGCCAGCAGCTTGGAGGGGGCCCAGTACAATGAGCAGTTCTTC. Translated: CASSLEGAQYNEQFF.